This T cell receptor (beta chain) was recovered during a study of cytomegalovirus exposure and HLA in healthy donors. Study-wide points: Researchers reported that a few CMV-associated chains were confirmed in vitro as CMV antigen-specific. Earlier analysis yielded a pattern in which most TCR beta V segments were productive about 87% or about 30% of the time. Fewer N-insertions (relative to the approximately 670-donor mean) were reportedly seen in an Asian-associated ancestry cluster in a later analysis.

The PCR contained 60 Vbeta and 13 Jbeta primers. Using immunoSEQ multiplex PCR, the repertoire was profiled, and TCRdb retains in-frame clones only, with some absent. The sample has 200,000 to 250,000 clones, approximately 80% seen once; the top ten hold over 0.65%. This CDR3 has 16 residues. Germline CDR1 is ENHRY and CDR2 is SYGVKD. The junction had 9 bases not matched to a gene; V was cut back by 6 bases and J by 5 bases. This clone was seen a few times. The antigen is undetermined. Healthy bone marrow donors supplied every sample. The specimen was PBMCs. This chain uses TRBV10-3 with TRBJ2-1; 11 nucleotides align to TRBD2. The TCR comes from a boy under 10 years old in good health and CMV-seronegative. For the CDR3, the DNA is TGTGCCATCAGGGCTAGCGGGAGGAACCTTGACAATGAGCAGTTCTTC. Protein sequence: CAIRASGRNLDNEQFF.